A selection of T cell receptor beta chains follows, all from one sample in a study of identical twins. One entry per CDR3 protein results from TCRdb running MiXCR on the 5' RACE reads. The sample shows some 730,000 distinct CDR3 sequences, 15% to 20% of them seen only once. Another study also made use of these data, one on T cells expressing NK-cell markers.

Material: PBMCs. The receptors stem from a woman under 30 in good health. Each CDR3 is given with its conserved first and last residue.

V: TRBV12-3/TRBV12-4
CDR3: CASSFPLRESDEQFF

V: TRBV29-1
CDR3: CSVVGGYTYEQYF

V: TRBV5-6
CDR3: CASSLRRGGISYEQYF

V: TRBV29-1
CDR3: CSVGAGGTEAFF

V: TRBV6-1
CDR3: CASRDWGNQPQHF

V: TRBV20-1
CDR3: CSASFRSVQPQHF

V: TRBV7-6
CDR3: CASSLGGGPEAFF

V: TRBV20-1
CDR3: CSASEGGGGEQFF

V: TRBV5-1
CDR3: CASSPGHILSTDTQYF

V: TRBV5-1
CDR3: CASSLSSGGNVGEQFF

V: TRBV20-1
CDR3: CSASGGMYNEQFF

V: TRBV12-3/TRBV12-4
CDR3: CASGFSPGGPQHF

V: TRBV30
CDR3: CAWKQTVAGNTIYF

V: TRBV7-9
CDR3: CASSPGRTGSHSPLHF

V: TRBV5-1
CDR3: CASSARTGEGDTQYF

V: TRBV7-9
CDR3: CASRLGQGGYTEAFF

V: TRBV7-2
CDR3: CASSLVAGVYEQYF

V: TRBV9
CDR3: CASSVDHGTYEQYF

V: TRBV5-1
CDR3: CASSLGATVAKNIQYF

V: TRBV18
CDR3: CASSPPGTGEQYF

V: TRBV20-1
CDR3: CSARAPGRLAHEQYF

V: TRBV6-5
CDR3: CASSFDPSGGSEQYF

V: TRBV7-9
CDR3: CASTLTGTRAKNIQYF

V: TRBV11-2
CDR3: CASSLREGSDTQYF

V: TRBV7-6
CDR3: CASSLVRGQVETQYF

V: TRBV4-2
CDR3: CASSQDRRGGPDTQYF